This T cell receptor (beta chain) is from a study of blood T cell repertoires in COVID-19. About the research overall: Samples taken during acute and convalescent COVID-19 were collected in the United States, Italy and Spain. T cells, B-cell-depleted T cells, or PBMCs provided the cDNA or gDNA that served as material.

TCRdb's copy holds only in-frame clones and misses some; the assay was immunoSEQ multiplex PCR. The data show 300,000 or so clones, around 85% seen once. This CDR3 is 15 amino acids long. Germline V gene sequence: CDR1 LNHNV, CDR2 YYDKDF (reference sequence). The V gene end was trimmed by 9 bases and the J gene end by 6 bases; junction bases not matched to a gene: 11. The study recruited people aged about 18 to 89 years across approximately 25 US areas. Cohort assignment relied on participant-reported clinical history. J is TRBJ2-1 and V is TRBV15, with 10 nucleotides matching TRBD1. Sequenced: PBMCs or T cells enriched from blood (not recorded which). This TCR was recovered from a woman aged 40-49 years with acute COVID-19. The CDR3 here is CATATGGAGTNEQFF. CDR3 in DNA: TGTGCCACAGCGACAGGGGGCGCGGGGACCAATGAGCAGTTCTTC. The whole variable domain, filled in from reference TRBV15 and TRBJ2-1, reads DAMVIQNPRYQVTQFGKPVTLSCSQTLNHNVMYWYQQKSSQAPKLLFHYYDKDFNNEADTPDNFQSRRPNTSFCFLDIRSPGLGDTAMYLCATATGGAGTNEQFFGPGTRLTVL.